This T cell receptor (beta chain) was recorded in a study of blood T cell repertoires in COVID-19. Per the study methods: How many nucleated cells were present was estimated from reference gene primer amplification. The protocol was immunoSEQ multiplex PCR, while the TCRdb copy is restricted to in-frame clones and leaves out a portion. The V and J calls and clone size were taken over from that table, and D and trimming were inferred from the DNA. The table lists approximately 230,000 clones, 86% of them singletons. The CDR3 has 16 residues. Germline V CDR1 and CDR2: SGHRS, YFSETQ. V lost 2 bases, J lost 1 base, and 15 bases lay in between.

The chain links TRBV5-1 to TRBJ1-1; D is perhaps TRBD1 (5 bases). The receptor was isolated from a man aged 25 to 45 who had recovered from COVID-19. The source material was peripheral blood. This chain's CDR3 is CASSFHLRAGNTEAFF. As DNA, the CDR3 is TGCGCCAGCAGCTTCCACCTCAGGGCAGGGAACACTGAAGCTTTCTTT. The full variable domain, rest sourced from reference TRBV5-1 and TRBJ1-1, is KAGVTQTPRYLIKTRGQQVTLSCSPISGHRSVSWYQQTPGQGLQFLFEYFSETQRNKGNFPGRFSGRQFSNSRSEMNVSTLELGDSALYLCASSFHLRAGNTEAFFGQGTRLTVV.